This T cell receptor (beta chain) stems from a study of T cell repertoires in cytomegalovirus infection. Turning to the study itself: HLA-B-restricted CMV epitopes that are well studied were used alongside recently identified HLA-C-restricted ones. Evidence of both CMV infection and a matching HLA type came from public TCR beta signatures. Findings of the study overall: The cumulative frequency of public TCR beta families identified carriers of CMV plus the relevant HLA. HLA-C-restricted CMV-specific TCR beta clonotypes were dominant in the ex vivo response.

From the reads, TCRdb called clonotypes with MiXCR, one entry per CDR3 protein. The sample lists 750,000 to 900,000 distinct CDR3 sequences; almost 30% were seen once. This clonotype was recorded a few times. The target antigen is unknown. Trimming removed 0 bases from V and 0 bases from J, with 8 bases in between. The V gene's germline CDR1 is MNHEY and CDR2 SVGAGI. This CDR3 region has 15 residues. This TCR was recovered from a human donor in good health (CMV status not recorded). Some clones in this sample may be carry-over from other donors' samples. The chain combines TRBV6-5 with TRBJ1-1; D ambiguous. The starting material was cultured CD8+ T cells from PBMCs, obtained from culture after CMV antigen stimulation. The CDR3 nucleotides are TGTGCCAGCAGTTACTCACACGGCATGAACACTGAAGCTTTCTTT. Its translation is CASSYSHGMNTEAFF.